A selection of T cell receptor beta chains follows, all from one sample in a study of T cell responses to AZD1222 COVID-19 vaccine. The table came from immunoSEQ multiplex PCR; TCRdb's copy has only in-frame clones and leaves some out. The sample carries approximately 100,000 clones, around 92% recorded once. The sample here was peripheral blood, taken on day 0 of AZD1222 vaccination. These receptors originate from an adult in good health. Each CDR3 is given with its conserved first and last residue. The D gene is left open where the match is weak. The size entry is marked missing in some rows and otherwise reads once, few, many or a size class.

. . TRBJ1-1 TRBV5-1 CASRELTGIPGEAFF TGCGCCAGCAGGGAACTGACAGGCATTCCAGGGGAAGCTTTCTTT
. . TRBJ2-6 TRBV7-2 CASSSQISGANVLTF TGTGCCAGCAGCTCACAGATCTCTGGGGCCAACGTCCTGACTTTC
. . TRBJ2-2 TRBV7-2 CASSKDSQVTGELFF TGTGCCAGCAGCAAAGACAGCCAAGTCACCGGGGAGCTGTTTTTT
. . TRBJ1-5 TRBV5-3 CARSFPTGGLGGKGSNQPQHF TGTGCTAGAAGCTTCCCGACCGGCGGACTAGGAGGGAAAGGGAGCAATCAGCCCCAGCATTTT
. . TRBJ1-1 TRBV6-1 CASSEGGGRGTEAFF TGTGCCAGCAGTGAAGGGGGCGGGAGAGGGACTGAAGCTTTCTTT
. . TRBJ1-3 TRBV30 CAWSVHGGAGNTIYF TGTGCCTGGAGTGTTCACGGAGGCGCTGGAAACACCATATATTTT
. . TRBJ2-7 TRBV5-1 CASSLGRGSLDEQYF TGCGCCAGCAGCTTGGGTCGTGGTAGTCTCGACGAGCAGTACTTC
. . TRBJ1-1 TRBV5-1 CASSTGEGEAFF TGCGCCAGCAGTACGGGAGAGGGTGAAGCTTTCTTT
. . TRBJ2-7 TRBV9 CASSVSGTSYEQYF TGTGCCAGCAGCGTATCCGGGACCTCCTACGAGCAGTACTTC
TRBD2 once TRBJ2-3 TRBV6-2/TRBV6-3 CASSYPSSGSPTDTQYF TGTGCCAGCAGTTACCCCTCTAGCGGGAGCCCCACAGATACGCAGTATTTT
. . TRBJ1-1 TRBV11-3 CASSLDYVGEAFF TGTGCCAGCAGCTTAGATTATGTTGGAGAAGCTTTCTTT
TRBD1 once TRBJ1-4 TRBV11-3 CANTTGALGLFF TGTGCCAACACAACAGGGGCCCTAGGACTGTTTTTT
. . TRBJ2-5 TRBV5-1 CASSQGTFRETQYF TGCGCCAGCAGCCAAGGGACATTTCGGGAGACCCAGTACTTC
. once TRBJ1-4 TRBV7-2 CASSSDGATNEKLFF TGTGCCAGCAGCTCCGACGGAGCAACTAATGAAAAACTGTTTTTT
TRBD1 . TRBJ2-1 TRBV7-9 CASSPGTVSNFF TGTGCCAGCAGCCCGGGGACAGTGAGCAATTTCTTC
. . TRBJ2-2 TRBV7-2 CASSSYSGTGELFF TGTGCCAGCAGCTCCTATAGCGGTACCGGGGAGCTGTTTTTT
TRBD1 . TRBJ2-3 TRBV2 CASSTGDTQYF TGTGCCAGCAGTACAGGGGACACGCAGTATTTT
. . TRBJ1-2 TRBV3-1/TRBV3-2 CASSQEGAMGGYTF TGTGCCAGCAGCCAAGAAGGGGCTATGGGAGGCTACACCTTC
TRBD2 . TRBJ2-7 TRBV7-2 CASSRLAGGPPFYEQYF TGTGCCAGCAGCAGACTAGCGGGAGGGCCACCTTTCTACGAGCAGTACTTC
TRBD1 once TRBJ1-5 TRBV24-1 CATSDRTGPAQPQHF TGTGCCACCAGTGATAGGACAGGGCCGGCACAGCCCCAGCATTTT
. . TRBJ2-3 TRBV19 CGKCTDTQYF TGTGGGAAGTGCACAGATACGCAGTATTTT
TRBD2 . TRBJ2-7 TRBV7-2 CASSLGLAVGALAYEQYF TGTGCCAGCAGCTTGGGACTAGCGGTCGGTGCATTGGCCTACGAGCAGTACTTC
. . TRBJ1-1 TRBV7-6 CASPDGTEAFF TGTGCCAGCCCGGACGGAACTGAAGCTTTCTTT
TRBD1 . TRBJ1-3 TRBV10-3 CAISAGTGEVSGNTIYF TGTGCCATCAGCGCCGGGACAGGGGAGGTCTCTGGAAACACCATATATTTT
TRBD2 . TRBJ2-1 TRBV5-1 CASSLTSGTYNEQFF TGCGCCAGCAGCCTTACTAGCGGGACTTACAATGAGCAGTTCTTC
TRBD1 . TRBJ2-7 TRBV28 CASSLRDRFSYEQYF TGTGCCAGCAGTTTACGGGACAGGTTCTCCTACGAGCAGTACTTC
TRBD2 . TRBJ2-7 TRBV5-1 CASRGGTNSYEQYF TGCGCCAGCAGGGGGGGGACTAACTCCTACGAGCAGTACTTC
. . TRBJ1-6 TRBV6-5 CASTQGGNSPLHF TGTGCCAGCACCCAGGGAGGGAATTCACCCCTCCACTTT
. . TRBJ1-2 TRBV27 CASRSSAGAYRYTF TGTGCCAGTAGGTCCTCCGCAGGGGCCTATCGCTACACCTTC
. . TRBJ1-1 TRBV7-2 CASSAHRANTEAFF TGTGCCAGCAGCGCCCATAGGGCGAACACTGAAGCTTTCTTT
. once TRBJ2-7 TRBV4-1 CASSQDFGGSEQYF TGCGCCAGCAGCCAAGATTTCGGGGGAAGCGAGCAGTACTTC
TRBD2 . TRBJ2-5 TRBV11-2 CASSPPALLAEYQETQYF TGTGCCAGCAGCCCTCCAGCCTTACTAGCGGAGTACCAAGAGACCCAGTACTTC
. . TRBJ2-1 TRBV27 CASSFSSASTYNEQFF TGTGCCAGCAGTTTCTCGAGTGCGAGCACCTACAATGAGCAGTTCTTC
. . TRBJ2-5 TRBV14 CASSQGFAETQYF TGTGCCAGCAGCCAAGGTTTTGCGGAGACCCAGTACTTC
TRBD2 . TRBJ2-7 TRBV3-1/TRBV3-2 CASSLGTSGNREQYF TGTGCCAGCAGCCTTGGGACTAGCGGGAACCGAGAGCAGTACTTC
TRBD1 . TRBJ2-7 TRBV6-1 CASSVGTGGGFDEQYF TGTGCCAGCAGTGTTGGGACAGGGGGCGGTTTCGACGAGCAGTACTTC
. . TRBJ2-2 TRBV11-3 CASRLIEGRLDTGELFF TGTGCCAGCAGGTTAATCGAGGGGCGTCTGGACACCGGGGAGCTGTTTTTT